These 24 T cell receptor beta chains were all obtained from the same sample, sequenced in a study of blood T cell repertoires in COVID-19. Assay: immunoSEQ multiplex PCR; the TCRdb copy retains only in-frame clones and omits some. The sample lists over 200,000 clones, under 85% occurring once. Sequencing was performed on peripheral blood. The receptors were sampled from a woman younger than 45 with COVID-19, enrolled during active disease.

This clone was found once. This chain links TRBV9 with TRBJ2-7; TRBD2 matches 7 bases. Germline assignment: CDR1 SGDLS and CDR2 YYNGEE. This CDR3 comprises 16 residues. V dropped 4 bases and J dropped 2; count of bases not matched to a gene: 12. CDR3: CASSLGGLAGAYEQYF. The CDR3 nucleotides read TGTGCCAGCAGCCTGGGGGGGTTGGCGGGAGCCTACGAGCAGTACTTC. The variable domain in full, with the rest retrieved from reference TRBV9 and TRBJ2-7, is DSGVTQTPKHLITATGQRVTLRCSPRSGDLSVYWYQQSLDQGLQFLIQYYNGEERAKGNILERFSAQQFPDLHSELNLSSLELGDSALYFCASSLGGLAGAYEQYFGPGTRLTVT.

This rearrangement joins TRBV27 to TRBJ2-7, with 9 positions matching TRBD2. The length of the CDR3 is 13 residues. Germline lookup yields CDR1 MNHEY and CDR2 SMNVEV (reference sequence). J gave up 2 bases and V 8 bases, and 4 bases lay outside the gene matches. CDR3 sequence reads: CASGGGRAYEQYF. In nucleotides, the CDR3 is TGTGCCAGCGGGGGCGGGAGGGCCTACGAGCAGTACTTC.

On this clone itself: The same CDR3 arises from other DNA sequences in this sample as well. V and J are TRBV12-3 or TRBV12-4 and TRBJ1-1, with TRBD1 matching over 8 bases. This CDR3 has 13 amino acids. After removal of 5 bases from V and 4 bases from J, the junction contained 3 bases not matched to a gene. The DNA for the CDR3 is TGTGCCAGCAGTCCCGACAGGGGCACTGAAGCTTTCTTT. This gives the protein CASSPDRGTEAFF.

The genes are TRBV10-3 and TRBJ2-1; TRBD2 aligns across 14 bases. Germline V gene sequence: CDR1 ENHRY, CDR2 SYGVKD. V was clipped by 2 bases and J by 8 bases; unmatched bases: 5. This CDR3 region has 16 residues. In DNA, the CDR3 is TGTGCCATCAGTGAGAGGGGGACTAGCGGGAGCGATGAGCAGTTCTTC. This codes for CAISERGTSGSDEQFF.

In this sample, this clone turned up a few times. The genes are TRBV27 and TRBJ1-5; possibly TRBD1 for D (5 bases). V was trimmed by 3 bases and J by 6 bases, leaving 12 bases between them. Germline V lookup: CDR1 MNHEY, CDR2 SMNVEV (reference sequence). The CDR3 sequence is 14 residues long. The CDR3 spells CASSLAGVGQPQHF. The CDR3 nucleotides are TGTGCCAGCAGTTTGGCGGGGGTTGGTCAGCCCCAGCATTTT.

This clone is a singleton in its sample. This chain uses TRBV10-2 with TRBJ2-7; D is ambiguous. This CDR3 has 14 amino acids. CDR1 is WSHSY, CDR2 SAAADI, per germline. The ends were cut back, 8 bases at V and 2 bases at J, with 16 bases in the middle. In DNA form, the CDR3 reads TGCGCCAGCTCTAGGCCAAAAGAAACCTACGAGCAGTACTTC. Translated, it gives CASSRPKETYEQYF.

The chain is built from TRBV11-2 and TRBJ2-7; D possibly corresponds to TRBD2 (5 bases). This CDR3 spans 13 amino acids. Trimming removed 0 bases from V and 5 bases from J, with 8 bases in between. From germline, CDR1 is SGHAT and CDR2 FQNNGV. CDR3 DNA: TGTGCCAGCAGCTTAGATTTGGAGGACGAGCAGTACTTC. Encoded protein: CASSLDLEDEQYF.

The chain uses TRBV30 and TRBJ2-2; 10 nucleotides align to TRBD1. The CDR3 spans 14 residues. Germline V gene data show CDR1 as GTSNPN and CDR2 as SVGIG (reference sequence). The CDR3 here is CAQGQGRDTGELFF. The CDR3 DNA follows: TGTGCACAGGGACAGGGGCGAGACACCGGGGAGCTGTTTTTT.

The V gene is TRBV12-5, the J gene TRBJ2-7; D is unclear. Germline CDR1 is LGHNT and CDR2 is FRNRAP. Trimming took off 0 bases at V and 0 bases at J, with 12 bases between the two ends. This CDR3 region has 16 residues. The CDR3 loop is CASGLVLSTGSYEQYF. The CDR3 DNA reads TGTGCTAGTGGTTTGGTACTATCGACGGGCTCCTACGAGCAGTACTTC. The full variable domain, completed using reference TRBV12-5 and TRBJ2-7, is DARVTQTPRHKVTEMGQEVTMRCQPILGHNTVFWYRQTMMQGLELLAYFRNRAPLDDSGMPKDRFSAEMPDATLATLKIQPSEPRDSAVYFCASGLVLSTGSYEQYFGPGTRLTVT.

Only a few counts were recorded for this clone. V is TRBV7-8 and J is TRBJ1-5, with a weak D call TRBD1 (6 bases). V dropped 1 base and J dropped 0 bases, with 7 bases sitting between them. The CDR3 is 15 residues long. The V gene's germline CDR1 is SGHVS and CDR2 FQNEAQ. CDR3 region: CASSLVGASNQPQHF. CDR3 sequence (DNA): TGTGCCAGCAGCTTAGTGGGGGCTAGCAATCAGCCCCAGCATTTT.

V gene TRBV5-1 combines with J gene TRBJ2-7; 11 bases are shared with TRBD1. From germline, CDR1 is SGHRS and CDR2 YFSETQ. CDR3 length equals 16 residues. Trimming took 2 bases from V and 5 from J; bases not matched to a gene: 9. As DNA, the CDR3 is TGCGCCAGCAGCTTAAATACCGGGACAGGGGGTCACGAGCAGTACTTC. Translation gives CASSLNTGTGGHEQYF.

This chain joins TRBV5-1 and TRBJ2-3, with 9 positions matching TRBD1. The CDR3 is made up of 14 amino acids. V gave up 0 bases and J gave up 5 bases; unmatched junction bases: 1. Germline-derived CDR1 and CDR2 are SGHRS and YFSETQ. As DNA, the CDR3 is TGCGCCAGCAGCTTGGTGGGACAGGGAGATACGCAGTATTTT. This codes for CASSLVGQGDTQYF.

The V gene is TRBV7-9, the J gene TRBJ2-1; 9 nucleotides line up with TRBD2. This CDR3 has 15 residues. V dropped 4 bases and J dropped 7; count of bases not matched to a gene: 8. The germline gives CDR1 SEHNR, CDR2 FQNEAQ (reference sequence). CDR3 DNA: TGTGCCAGCAGCTCGCGGGGGGGTTTAGGAAATGAGCAGTTCTTC. This sequence encodes CASSSRGGLGNEQFF.

The rearrangement links TRBV27 to TRBJ2-5, with 9 positions matching TRBD1. This CDR3 is built from 14 residues. Germline-derived CDR1 and CDR2 are MNHEY and SMNVEV (reference sequence). The V and J ends lost 3 bases and 4 bases, in that order; junction bases with no gene match: 3. CDR3: CASSLGTGRETQYF. The CDR3 bases are TGTGCCAGCAGTTTGGGGACAGGGAGAGAGACCCAGTACTTC.

The chain recombines TRBV12-3 or TRBV12-4 with TRBJ2-2; 8 bases are a match to TRBD2. CDR3 length: 13 residues. Losses at the gene ends were 6 bases for V and 5 bases for J; bases not matched to a gene: 2. This CDR3 reads CASSRGGTGELFF. The CDR3 nucleotides are TGTGCCAGCAGCCGGGGGGGTACCGGGGAGCTGTTTTTT.

CDR3 protein: CASSLRGQGSYNEQFF. The CDR3 nucleotides read TGCGCCAGCAGTCTTCGAGGACAGGGTTCATACAATGAGCAGTTCTTC. This chain joins TRBV5-1 and TRBJ2-1; 8 nucleotides match TRBD1. From germline, CDR1 is SGHRS and CDR2 YFSETQ. The CDR3 totals 16 residues. Trimming removed 5 bases from V and 4 bases from J; junction bases left unmatched: 11.

This clone appeared a few times. This chain links TRBV11-2 with TRBJ2-3; D is perhaps TRBD2 (5 bases). This CDR3 contains 14 residues. Trimming stripped 10 bases from V and 4 bases from J, with 18 bases between. Germline values: CDR1 SGHAT, CDR2 FQNNGV. CDR3 in DNA: TGTGCCACCCGCTCTTCGCTAGCAGCAGATACGCAGTATTTT. Protein: CATRSSLAADTQYF.

This clone was counted a few times. The chain joins TRBV5-1 to TRBJ1-1; D is perhaps TRBD1 (6 bases). Trimming pared 2 bases from V and 2 bases from J, leaving 10 bases between. The CDR3 length is 14 residues. Germline CDR1 reads SGHRS; CDR2 reads YFSETQ. The CDR3: CASSLRQENTEAFF. The CDR3 DNA reads TGCGCCAGCAGCTTAAGACAGGAAAACACTGAAGCTTTCTTT.

This chain joins TRBV5-5 and TRBJ2-2; 9 nucleotides line up with TRBD2. This CDR3 is built from 18 residues. V shed 0 bases and J 3 bases; nucleotides not matched to a gene: 9. Germline V gene data show CDR1 as SGHKS and CDR2 as YYEKEE (reference sequence). Here the CDR3 DNA reads TGTGCCAGCAGCTTGGGTCAGCGGGGGGCCGTGGACACCGGGGAGCTGTTTTTT. Translation gives CASSLGQRGAVDTGELFF.

The chain joins TRBV19 to TRBJ2-2; 7 nucleotides line up with TRBD2. The CDR3 is made up of 18 amino acids. CDR1 and CDR2 from the germline V gene are LNHDA and SQIVND (reference sequence). Trimming at V came to 5 bases and at J to 4 bases, leaving 16 bases not matched to a gene. The CDR3 sequence is CASSHRPGGRVSTGELFF. The CDR3 DNA reads TGTGCCAGTAGTCATAGACCAGGAGGGAGGGTTAGCACCGGGGAGCTGTTTTTT.

V gene TRBV30 combines with J gene TRBJ2-2; D ambiguous. Trimming stripped 2 bases from V and 4 bases from J, with 11 bases between. CDR1 is GTSNPN, CDR2 SVGIG, per germline (reference sequence). The CDR3 loop spans 14 amino acids. CDR3 nucleotides: TGTGCCTGGAGTAGTAACACCTTCACCGGGGAGCTGTTTTTT. Encoded protein: CAWSSNTFTGELFF.

The chain carries TRBV28 and TRBJ2-7, with 13 bases matching TRBD2. The CDR3 sequence is 15 residues long. Germline CDR1 and CDR2: MDHEN and SYDVKM. With 3 bases clipped from V and 4 bases from J, the junction kept 3 bases outside the gene matches. CDR3 amino acids: CASSFWTSGRYEQYF. The DNA for the CDR3 is TGTGCCAGCAGTTTCTGGACTAGCGGGAGATACGAGCAGTACTTC. The full variable domain, its missing parts supplied by reference TRBV28 and TRBJ2-7, is DVKVTQSSRYLVKRTGEKVFLECVQDMDHENMFWYRQDPGLGLRLIYFSYDVKMKEKGDIPEGYSVSREKKERFSLILESASTNQTSMYLCASSFWTSGRYEQYFGPGTRLTVT.

This clone has a handful of counts. The conserved phenylalanine or tryptophan normally closing the CDR3 is absent here, so this likely arose from a read error. The DNA is omitted, as the CDR3 cannot be located on it reliably, and the CDR3 follows TCRdb's listing. The CDR3 spells CASRPEKL. The V call is TRBV9, the J call TRBJ1-2. The CDR3 length is 8 residues, termini included. CDR1 is SGDLS, CDR2 YYNGEE, per germline.

The chain carries TRBV30 and TRBJ2-1; a weak D match, TRBD2 (5 bases). Trimming left V 3 bases short and J 7 bases short, with 22 bases between. The CDR3 runs 16 residues. Germline values: CDR1 GTSNPN, CDR2 SVGIG (reference sequence). The CDR3 nucleotides are TGTGCCTGGAGCCACCCGAGGGCTAGACGGGGTAATGAGCAGTTCTTC. Amino acids: CAWSHPRARRGNEQFF.